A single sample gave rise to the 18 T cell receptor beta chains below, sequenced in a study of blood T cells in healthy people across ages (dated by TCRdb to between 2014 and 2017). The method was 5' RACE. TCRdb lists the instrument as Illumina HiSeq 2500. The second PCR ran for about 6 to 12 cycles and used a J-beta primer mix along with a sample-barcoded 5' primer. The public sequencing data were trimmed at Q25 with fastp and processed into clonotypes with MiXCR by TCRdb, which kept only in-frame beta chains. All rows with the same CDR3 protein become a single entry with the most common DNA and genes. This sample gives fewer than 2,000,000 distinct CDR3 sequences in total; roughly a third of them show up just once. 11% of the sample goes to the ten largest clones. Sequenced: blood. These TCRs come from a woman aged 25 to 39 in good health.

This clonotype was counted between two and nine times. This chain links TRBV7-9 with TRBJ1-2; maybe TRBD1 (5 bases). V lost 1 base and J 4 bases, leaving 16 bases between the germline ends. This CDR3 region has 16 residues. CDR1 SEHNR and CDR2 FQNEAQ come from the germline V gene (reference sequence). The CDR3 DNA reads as TGTGCCAGCAGCTTAGTCCAAGGGGCGAATCCCTATGGCTACACCTTC. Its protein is CASSLVQGANPYGYTF. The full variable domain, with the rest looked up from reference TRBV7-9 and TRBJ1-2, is DTGVSQNPRHKITKRGQNVTFRCDPISEHNRLYWYRQTLGQGPEFLTYFQNEAQLEKSRLLSDRFSAERPKGSFSTLEIQRTEQGDSAMYLCASSLVQGANPYGYTFGSGTRLTVV.

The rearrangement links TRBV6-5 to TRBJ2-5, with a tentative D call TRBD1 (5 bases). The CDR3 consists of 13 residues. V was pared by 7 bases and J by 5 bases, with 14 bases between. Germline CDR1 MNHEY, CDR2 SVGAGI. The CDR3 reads CASTTLGRETQYF. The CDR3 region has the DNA TGTGCCAGCACGACGTTGGGGCGGGAGACCCAGTACTTC.

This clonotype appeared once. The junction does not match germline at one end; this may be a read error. The CDR3: CAGSTGRADNEQFF. The CDR3 DNA reads TGTGCCGGCAGCACCGGGAGGGCGGACAATGAGCAGTTCTTC. The chain links TRBV4-2 to TRBJ2-1; TRBD2 aligns across 8 bases. Per the germline V gene, CDR1 is LGHNA and CDR2 is YNFKEQ. The CDR3 is 14 residues long.

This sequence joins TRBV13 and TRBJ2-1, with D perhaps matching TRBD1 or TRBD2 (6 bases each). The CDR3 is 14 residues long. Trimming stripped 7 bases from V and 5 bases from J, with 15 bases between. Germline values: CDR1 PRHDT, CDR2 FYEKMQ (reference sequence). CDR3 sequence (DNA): TGTGCCAGCACAAGGTGGGGGGCAAACAATGAGCAGTTCTTC. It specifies CASTRWGANNEQFF.

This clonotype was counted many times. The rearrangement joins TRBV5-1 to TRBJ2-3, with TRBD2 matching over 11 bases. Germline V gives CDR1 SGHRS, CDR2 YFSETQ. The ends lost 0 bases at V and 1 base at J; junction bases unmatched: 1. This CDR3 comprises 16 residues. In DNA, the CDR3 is TGCGCCAGCAGCTTGGTACTAGCGGGGGGCACAGATACGCAGTATTTT. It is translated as CASSLVLAGGTDTQYF.

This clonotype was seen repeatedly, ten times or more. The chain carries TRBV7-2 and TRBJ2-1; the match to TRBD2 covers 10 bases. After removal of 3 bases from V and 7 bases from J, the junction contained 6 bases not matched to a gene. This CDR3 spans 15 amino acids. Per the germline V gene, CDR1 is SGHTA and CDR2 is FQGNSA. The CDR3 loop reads CASSLQPGLANEQFF. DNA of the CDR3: TGTGCCAGCAGCTTGCAACCGGGACTAGCGAATGAGCAGTTCTTC.

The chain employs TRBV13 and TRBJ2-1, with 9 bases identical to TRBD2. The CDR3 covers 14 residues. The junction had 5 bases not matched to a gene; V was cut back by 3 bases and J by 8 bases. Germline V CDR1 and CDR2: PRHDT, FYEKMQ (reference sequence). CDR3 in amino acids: CASSLPGLADEQFF. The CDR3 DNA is TGTGCCAGCAGCTTGCCGGGACTAGCCGATGAGCAGTTCTTC. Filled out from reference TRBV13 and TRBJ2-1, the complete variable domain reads AAGVIQSPRHLIKEKRETATLKCYPIPRHDTVYWYQQGPGQDPQFLISFYEKMQSDKGSIPDRFSAQQFSDYHSELNMSSLELGDSALYFCASSLPGLADEQFFGPGTRLTVL.

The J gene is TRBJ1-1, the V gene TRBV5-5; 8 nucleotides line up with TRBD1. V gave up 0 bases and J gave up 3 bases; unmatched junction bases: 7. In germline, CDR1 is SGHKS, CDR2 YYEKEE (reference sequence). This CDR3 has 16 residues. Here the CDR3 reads CASSLEPQGAYTEAFF. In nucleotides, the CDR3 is TGTGCCAGCAGCTTGGAGCCTCAGGGGGCGTACACTGAAGCTTTCTTT.

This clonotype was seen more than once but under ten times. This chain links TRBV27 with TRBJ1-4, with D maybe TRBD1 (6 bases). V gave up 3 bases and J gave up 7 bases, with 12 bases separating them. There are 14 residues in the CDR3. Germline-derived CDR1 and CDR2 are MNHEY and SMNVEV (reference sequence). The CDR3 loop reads CASSFGGAGEKLFF. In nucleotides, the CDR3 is TGTGCCAGCAGTTTCGGGGGCGCGGGTGAAAAACTGTTTTTT.

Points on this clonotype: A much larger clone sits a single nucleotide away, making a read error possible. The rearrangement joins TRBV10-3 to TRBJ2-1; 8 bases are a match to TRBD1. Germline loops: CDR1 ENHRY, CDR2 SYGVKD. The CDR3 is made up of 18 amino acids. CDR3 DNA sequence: TGTGCCATCAGTGAACGAGCATACGGGACAGGCGACTACAATAAGCAGTTCTTC. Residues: CAISERAYGTGDYNKQFF.

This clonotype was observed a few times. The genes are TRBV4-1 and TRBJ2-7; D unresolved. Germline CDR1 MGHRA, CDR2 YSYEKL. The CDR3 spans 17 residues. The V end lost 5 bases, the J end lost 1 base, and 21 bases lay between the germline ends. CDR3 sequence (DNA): TGCGCCAGCAGCGCAGTGGGTATCGGGTGGTCGTCCTACGAGCAGTACTTC. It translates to CASSAVGIGWSSYEQYF.

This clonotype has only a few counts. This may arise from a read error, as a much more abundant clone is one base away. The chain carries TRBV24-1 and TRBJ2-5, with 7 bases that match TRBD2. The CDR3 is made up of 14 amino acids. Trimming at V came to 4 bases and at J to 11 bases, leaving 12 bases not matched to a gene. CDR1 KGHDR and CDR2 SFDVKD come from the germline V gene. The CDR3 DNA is TGTGCCACCAGTGACCTAGCGGCCTTTAATGAGCAGTACTTC. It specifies CATSDLAAFNEQYF.

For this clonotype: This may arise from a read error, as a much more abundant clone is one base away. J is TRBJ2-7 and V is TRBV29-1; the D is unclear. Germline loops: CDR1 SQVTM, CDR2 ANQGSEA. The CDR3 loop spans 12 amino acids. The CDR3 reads CSVERDSNEQYF. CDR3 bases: TGCAGCGTTGAAAGAGACTCCAACGAGCAGTACTTC.

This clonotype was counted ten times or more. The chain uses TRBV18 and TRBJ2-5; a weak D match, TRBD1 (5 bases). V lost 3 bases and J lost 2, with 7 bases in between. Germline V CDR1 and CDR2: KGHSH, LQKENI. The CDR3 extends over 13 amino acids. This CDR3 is CASSPDTQETQYF. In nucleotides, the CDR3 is TGTGCCAGCTCACCGGACACGCAAGAGACCCAGTACTTC. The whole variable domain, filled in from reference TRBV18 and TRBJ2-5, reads NAGVMQNPRHLVRRRGQEARLRCSPMKGHSHVYWYRQLPEEGLKFMVYLQKENIIDESGMPKERFSAEFPKEGPSILRIQQVVRGDSAAYFCASSPDTQETQYFGPGTRLLVL.

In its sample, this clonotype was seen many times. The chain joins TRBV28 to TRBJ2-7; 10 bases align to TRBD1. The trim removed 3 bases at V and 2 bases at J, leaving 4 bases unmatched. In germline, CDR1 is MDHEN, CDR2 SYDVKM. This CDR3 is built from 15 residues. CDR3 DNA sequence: TGTGCCAGCAGTTTTACCGGGACAGGGGCCTACGAGCAGTACTTC. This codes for CASSFTGTGAYEQYF.

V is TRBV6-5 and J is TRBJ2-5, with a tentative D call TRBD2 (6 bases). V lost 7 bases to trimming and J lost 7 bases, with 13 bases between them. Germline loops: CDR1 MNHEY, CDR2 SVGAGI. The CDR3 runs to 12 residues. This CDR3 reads CASTSSGGTQYF. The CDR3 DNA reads TGTGCCAGCACCTCATCCGGGGGGACCCAGTACTTC.

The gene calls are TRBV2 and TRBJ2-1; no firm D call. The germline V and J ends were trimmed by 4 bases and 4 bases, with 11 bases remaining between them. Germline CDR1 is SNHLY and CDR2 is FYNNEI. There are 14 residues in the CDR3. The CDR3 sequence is CASSAQSVYNEQFF. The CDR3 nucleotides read TGTGCCAGCAGTGCCCAGTCGGTATACAATGAGCAGTTCTTC.

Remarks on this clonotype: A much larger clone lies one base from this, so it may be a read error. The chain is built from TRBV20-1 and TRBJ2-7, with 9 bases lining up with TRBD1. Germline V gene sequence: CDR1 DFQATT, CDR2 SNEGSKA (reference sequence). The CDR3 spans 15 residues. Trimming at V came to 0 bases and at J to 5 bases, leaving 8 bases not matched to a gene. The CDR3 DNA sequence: TGCAGTGCTAGAGATAGGGTGACAGGGGGGAACGAGCAGTACTTC. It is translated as CSARDRVTGGNEQYF.